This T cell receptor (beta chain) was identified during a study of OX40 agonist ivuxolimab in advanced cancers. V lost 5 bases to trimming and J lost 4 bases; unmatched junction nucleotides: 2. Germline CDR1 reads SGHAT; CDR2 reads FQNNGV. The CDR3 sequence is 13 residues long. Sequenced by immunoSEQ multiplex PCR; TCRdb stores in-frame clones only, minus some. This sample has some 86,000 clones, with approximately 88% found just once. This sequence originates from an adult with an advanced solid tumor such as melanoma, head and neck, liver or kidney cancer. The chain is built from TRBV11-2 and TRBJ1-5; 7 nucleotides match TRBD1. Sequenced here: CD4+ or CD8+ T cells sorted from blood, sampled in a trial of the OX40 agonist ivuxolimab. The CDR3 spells CASSRDRNQPQHF. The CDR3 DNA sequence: TGTGCCAGCAGCCGGGACAGAAATCAGCCCCAGCATTTT.